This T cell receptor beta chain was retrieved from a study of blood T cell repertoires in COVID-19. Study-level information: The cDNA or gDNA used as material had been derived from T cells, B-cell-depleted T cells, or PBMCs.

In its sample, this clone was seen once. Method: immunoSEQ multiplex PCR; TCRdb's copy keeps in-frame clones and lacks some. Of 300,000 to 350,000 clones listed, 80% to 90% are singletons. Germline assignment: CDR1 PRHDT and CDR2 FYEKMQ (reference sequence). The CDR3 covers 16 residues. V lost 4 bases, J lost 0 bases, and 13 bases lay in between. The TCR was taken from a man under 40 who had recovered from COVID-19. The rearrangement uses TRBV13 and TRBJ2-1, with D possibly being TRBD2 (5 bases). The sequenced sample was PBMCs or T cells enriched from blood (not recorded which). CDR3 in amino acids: CASSSFRGSSYNEQFF. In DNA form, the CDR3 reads TGTGCCAGCAGCTCGTTCCGGGGTAGCTCCTACAATGAGCAGTTCTTC.